This TCR beta chain was recovered during a study of blood T cell repertoires in COVID-19. Study context: The origin of the acute and convalescent COVID-19 samples was the United States, Italy and Spain. T cells, B-cell-depleted T cells, or PBMCs provided the cDNA or gDNA that served as material.

This clone has only a few counts. Followed longitudinally, the Seattle patients had been enrolled during active infection. TCRdb keeps only in-frame clones here, not all; method: immunoSEQ multiplex PCR. Of about 280,000 clones in the sample, about nine tenths are singletons; the top ten hold roughly 12%. The sequenced sample consisted of peripheral blood. The sequence was obtained from a young woman with COVID-19, enrolled during active disease.

The CDR3 loop is CASSAPEGSGSGEQFF. For the CDR3, the DNA is TGTGCCAGCAGCGCCCCGGAGGGTAGCGGGAGTGGGGAGCAGTTCTTC. The chain is built from TRBV9 and TRBJ2-1, with TRBD2 identical over 9 bases. The V segment lost 3 bases and the J segment 10 bases; nucleotides outside the gene matches: 14. This CDR3 comprises 16 residues. CDR1 and CDR2 (germline): SGDLS, YYNGEE.